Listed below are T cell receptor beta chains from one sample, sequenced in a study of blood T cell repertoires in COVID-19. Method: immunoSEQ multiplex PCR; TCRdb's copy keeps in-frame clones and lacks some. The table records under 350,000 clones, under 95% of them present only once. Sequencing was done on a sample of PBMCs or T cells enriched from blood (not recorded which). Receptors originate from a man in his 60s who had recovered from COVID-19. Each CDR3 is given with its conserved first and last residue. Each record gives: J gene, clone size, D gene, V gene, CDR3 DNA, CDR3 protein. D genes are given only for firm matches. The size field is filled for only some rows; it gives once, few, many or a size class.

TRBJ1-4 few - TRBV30 TGTGCCTGGAGTCCTCGGGGAGGGGTCGGAGAAAAACTGTTTTTT CAWSPRGGVGEKLFF
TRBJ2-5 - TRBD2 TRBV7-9 TGTGCCAGCAGAGCGGGAGTAAGAAAAGAGACCCAGTACTTC CASRAGVRKETQYF
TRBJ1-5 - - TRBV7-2 TGTGCCAGCAGCTTTCCGGGAACAGGGTTTGGGCCCCAGCATTTT CASSFPGTGFGPQHF
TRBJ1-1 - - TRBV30 TGTGCCTGGAGTTCAAATCTGAACACTGAAGCTTTCTTT CAWSSNLNTEAFF
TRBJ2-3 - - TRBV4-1 TGCGCCAGCAGCCAAGCCAGTCATGGCACAGATACGCAGTATTTT CASSQASHGTDTQYF
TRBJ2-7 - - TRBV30 TGTGCCTGGAGTTATCGGGTGGATGGCGAGCAGTACTTC CAWSYRVDGEQYF
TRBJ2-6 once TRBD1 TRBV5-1 TGCGCCAGCAGCACGACAGGGATTCACTCTGGGGCCAACGTCCTGACTTTC CASSTTGIHSGANVLTF
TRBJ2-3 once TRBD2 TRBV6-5 TGTGCCAGCAGGGGACTAGCGGGGTCCACAGATACGCAGTATTTT CASRGLAGSTDTQYF
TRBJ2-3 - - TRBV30 TGTGCCTGGAGTACCACCGGGACTAGCACAGATACGCAGTATTTT CAWSTTGTSTDTQYF
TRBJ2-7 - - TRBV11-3 TGTGCCAGCAGCATACTCCAACAGGGTTACGAGCAGTACTTC CASSILQQGYEQYF
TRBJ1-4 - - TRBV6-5 TGTGCCAGCAGTTATAGGCGACTTGAAAAACTGTTTTTT CASSYRRLEKLFF
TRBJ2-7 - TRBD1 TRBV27 TGTGCCAGCAAGTTGGGCCAGGGGGCCTATTACGAGCAGTACTTC CASKLGQGAYYEQYF
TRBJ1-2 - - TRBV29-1 TGCAGCGTTGGACAGAGAACCTCTGGCTACACCTTC CSVGQRTSGYTF
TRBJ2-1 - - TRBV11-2 TGTGCCAGCAGCTTAAGCCCTGAGCAGTTCTTC CASSLSPEQFF
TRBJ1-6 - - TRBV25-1 TGTGCCAGCAGTGAATTGTGGGCAGGTGGTTCACCCCTCCACTTT CASSELWAGGSPLHF
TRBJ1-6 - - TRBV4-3 TGCGCCAGCAGCCACGTGAGTTTAGTCGCACCCCTCCACTTT CASSHVSLVAPLHF
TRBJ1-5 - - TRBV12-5 TGTGCTAGTGGGCGGGGGGATCAGCCCCAGCATTTT CASGRGDQPQHF
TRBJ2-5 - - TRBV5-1 TGCGCCAGCACAACCGGGACAACCAAAGAGACCCAGTACTTC CASTTGTTKETQYF
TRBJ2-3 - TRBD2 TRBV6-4 TGTGCCAGCAGTGTCCCTGGGAAGCGGGAGGGGACAGATACGCAGTATTTT CASSVPGKREGTDTQYF
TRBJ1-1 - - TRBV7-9 TGTGCCAGCAGCCGAGAAGTTGGACAGCTGAACACTGAAGCTTTCTTT CASSREVGQLNTEAFF
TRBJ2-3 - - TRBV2 TGTGCCAGCAGTGACAGGGGCAGATACACAGATACGCAGTATTTT CASSDRGRYTDTQYF
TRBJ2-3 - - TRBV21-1 TGTGCCAGCAGCAAATCGCTGGGGGGGGCAGGGGGCACAGATACGCAGTATTTT CASSKSLGGAGGTDTQYF
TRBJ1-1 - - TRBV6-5 TGTGCCAGCAAATTAGGGCAGGGATGGACTGAAGCTTTCTTT CASKLGQGWTEAFF
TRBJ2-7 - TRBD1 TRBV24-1 TGTGCCACCAGTGATCCGACAGGGGGCATTTACGAGCAGTACTTC CATSDPTGGIYEQYF
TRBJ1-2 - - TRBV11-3 TGTGCCAGCAGCTTAGCAGGGGACCATGGCTACACCTTC CASSLAGDHGYTF
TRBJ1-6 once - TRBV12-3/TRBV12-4 TGTGCCAGCAGTTCAGGGGCCCCTTCACCCCTCCACTTT CASSSGAPSPLHF
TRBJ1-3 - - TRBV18 TGTGCCAGCTCACCAGAGTACAGTGGAAACACCATATATTTT CASSPEYSGNTIYF
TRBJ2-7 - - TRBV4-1 TGCGCCAGCAGCCAGGGACCGGGCCCCAGGGGCTACGAGCAGTACTTC CASSQGPGPRGYEQYF
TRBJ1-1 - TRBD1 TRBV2 TGTGCCAGCGGACCGGGACAGGGGTACACTGAAGCTTTCTTT CASGPGQGYTEAFF
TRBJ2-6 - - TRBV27 TGTGCCAGCCGGGGTGTCTCTGGGGCCAACGTCCTGACTTTC CASRGVSGANVLTF
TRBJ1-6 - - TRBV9 TGTGCCAGCAGCGTAGGGGCGGGGAACTATAATTCACCCCTCCACTTT CASSVGAGNYNSPLHF
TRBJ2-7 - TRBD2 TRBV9 TGTGCCAGCAGCGTAGGCTCTAGCGGGGTGTCCTACGAGCAGTACTTC CASSVGSSGVSYEQYF
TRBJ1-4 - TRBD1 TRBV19 TGTGCCAGTAGTCTGGGACAGGGGTATAATGAAAAACTGTTTTTT CASSLGQGYNEKLFF
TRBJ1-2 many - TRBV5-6 TGTGCCAGCAGCTTGGGGCCCGATGGCTACACCTTC CASSLGPDGYTF
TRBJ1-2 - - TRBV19 TGTGCCAGTAGGAGTTTGGGGGCTGCCCATGGCTACACCTTC CASRSLGAAHGYTF
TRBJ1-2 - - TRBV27 TGTGCCAGCAGTCCGACCTCCCTTCGGGGGGCGCAGGGCTACACCTTC CASSPTSLRGAQGYTF
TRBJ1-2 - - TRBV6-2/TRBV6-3 TGTGCCAGCAGTTACGGACAGAACTATGGCTACACCTTC CASSYGQNYGYTF
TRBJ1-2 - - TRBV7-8 TGTGCCAGCAGCTTAGGTCCAGGGGACTATGGCTACACCTTC CASSLGPGDYGYTF
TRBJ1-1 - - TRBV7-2 TGTGCCAGCAGCTTAGTTACAGCGAACACTGAAGCTTTCTTT CASSLVTANTEAFF
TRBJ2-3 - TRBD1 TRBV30 TGTGCCTGGAGTGTAGGGACAGGTGCAGATACGCAGTATTTT CAWSVGTGADTQYF
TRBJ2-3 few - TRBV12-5 TGTGCTAGTGGGAGCGGGCCGAGCACAGATACGCAGTATTTT CASGSGPSTDTQYF
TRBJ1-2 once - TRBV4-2 TGTGCCAGCAGCCAAGATCAGGCAGCTTATGGCTACACCTTC CASSQDQAAYGYTF
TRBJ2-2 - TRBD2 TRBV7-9 TGTGCCAGCAGGACTAGCGGCGTCGGGGAGCTGTTTTTT CASRTSGVGELFF
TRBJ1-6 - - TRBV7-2 TGTGCCAGCAGCTTAGCCCCATTGAGCTCCTATAATTCACCCCTCCACTTT CASSLAPLSSYNSPLHF
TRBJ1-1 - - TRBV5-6 TGTGCCAGCAGCTTGGATTTGAAGGGGGTCACTGAAGCTTTCTTT CASSLDLKGVTEAFF
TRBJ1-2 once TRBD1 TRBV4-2 TGTGCCAGCAGCCCTACCGGGACAGGCAGCCGCTATGGCTACACCTTC CASSPTGTGSRYGYTF
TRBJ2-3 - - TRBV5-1 TGCGCCAGCAGCCCGATAGTCGGGGGTAGCACAGATACGCAGTATTTT CASSPIVGGSTDTQYF
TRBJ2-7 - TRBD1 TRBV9 TGTGCCAGCAGCGGGACAGGCAGCTACGAGCAGTACTTC CASSGTGSYEQYF
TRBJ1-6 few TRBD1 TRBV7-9 TGTGCCAGCAGCTTTACAGGGGAGGCTTCACCCCTCCACTTT CASSFTGEASPLHF
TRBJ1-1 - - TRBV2 TGTGCCAGCATCCTAGACCTCTCTATGAACACTGAAGCTTTCTTT CASILDLSMNTEAFF
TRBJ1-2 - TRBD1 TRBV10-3 TGTGCCATCAGAGAGAGTAGACAGGGGAAAGATTATGGCTACACCTTC CAIRESRQGKDYGYTF
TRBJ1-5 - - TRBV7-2 TGTGCCAGCAGCTTAACGCCCGGGCCCCAGCATTTT CASSLTPGPQHF
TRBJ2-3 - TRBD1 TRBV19 TGTGCCAGTAGTCAGGGGGCGGTGAGCACAGATACGCAGTATTTT CASSQGAVSTDTQYF
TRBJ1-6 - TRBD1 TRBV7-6 TGTGCCAGCAGCCTAAGGGGACAGGGCACTTCACCCCTCCACTTT CASSLRGQGTSPLHF
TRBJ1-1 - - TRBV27 TGTGCCAGCACATCTTCGGCAGCGGGAACTGAAGCTTTCTTT CASTSSAAGTEAFF
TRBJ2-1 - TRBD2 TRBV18 TGTGCCAGCTCACCGGGACTATCCAATGAGCAGTTCTTC CASSPGLSNEQFF
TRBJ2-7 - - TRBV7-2 TGTGCCAGCAGCGTAACCGGGGGGCCCGTCTACGAGCAGTACTTC CASSVTGGPVYEQYF
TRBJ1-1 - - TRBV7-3 TGTGCCAGCAGCCCCCAGGGACTCATGAACACTGAAGCTTTCTTT CASSPQGLMNTEAFF
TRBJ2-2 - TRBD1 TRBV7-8 TGTGCCAGCAGCCCTACAGGGGCGGGCGGGGAGCTGTTTTTT CASSPTGAGGELFF